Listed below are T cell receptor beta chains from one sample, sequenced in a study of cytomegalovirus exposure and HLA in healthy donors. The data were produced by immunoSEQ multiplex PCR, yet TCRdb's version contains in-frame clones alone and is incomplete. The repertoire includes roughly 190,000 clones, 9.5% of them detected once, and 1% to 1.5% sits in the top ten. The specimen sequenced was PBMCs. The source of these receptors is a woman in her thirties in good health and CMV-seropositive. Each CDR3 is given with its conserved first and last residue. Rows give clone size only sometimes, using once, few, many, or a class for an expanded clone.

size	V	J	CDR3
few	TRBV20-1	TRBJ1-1	CSANTNTEAFF
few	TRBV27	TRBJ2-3	CASSLFPGLSTDTQYF
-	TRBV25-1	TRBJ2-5	CASSELRLAGGETQYF
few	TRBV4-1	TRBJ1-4	CASSRVPGGSEKLFF
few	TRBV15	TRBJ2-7	CATSTGRDTSYEQYF
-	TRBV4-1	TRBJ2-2	CASSRIGQHTGELFF
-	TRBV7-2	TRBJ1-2	CASSERPGTPNNYGYTF
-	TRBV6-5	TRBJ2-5	CASSPGLAREETQYF
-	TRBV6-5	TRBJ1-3	CASSYSRGSGGNTIYF
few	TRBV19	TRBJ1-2	CASSLGRDYGYTF
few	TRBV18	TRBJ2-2	CASSPSGSGGELFF
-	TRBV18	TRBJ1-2	CASSPSGQAYGYTF
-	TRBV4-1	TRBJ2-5	CASSQGVPLTRETQYF
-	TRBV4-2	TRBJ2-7	CASSQGVAGGGTYEQYF
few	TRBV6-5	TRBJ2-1	CASSYSGLAGDNEQFF
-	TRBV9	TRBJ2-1	CASSVGKGLADNEQFF
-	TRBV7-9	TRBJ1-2	CASSPAGGLGSGYTF
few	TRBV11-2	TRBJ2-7	CASSLIAGAYEQYF